This T cell receptor beta chain emerged from a study of blood T cell repertoires in COVID-19. For the study at large: The study drew acute and convalescent COVID-19 samples from the United States, Italy and Spain. T cells, B-cell-depleted T cells, or PBMCs supplied cDNA or gDNA.

The germline CDR1 and CDR2 sequences are SGHDT and YYEEEE. V was shortened by 2 bases and J by 3 bases, with 14 bases between the two germline ends. The CDR3 is 16 amino acids. Under the authors' procedure: Amplification with reference gene primers provided the estimates of nucleated cell counts. Measured with immunoSEQ multiplex PCR; TCRdb has only the in-frame clones, and not every one. The V and J calls and clone size come from that table; D and trimming were worked out from the DNA. The data contain about 15,000 clones, 85% to 90% of them seen just once; the ten biggest clones take up around 2%. V gene TRBV5-6 combines with J gene TRBJ2-2; D is perhaps TRBD1 (6 bases). This receptor was taken from a woman in her 70s in a cohort sampled during active or convalescent COVID-19. The sequenced material came from peripheral blood. The CDR3 DNA is TGTGCCAGCAGCTTCCTTAGGACAGATGACACCGGGGAGCTGTTTTTT. This encodes CASSFLRTDDTGELFF.